This T cell receptor beta chain was identified in a study of T cells in Graves' hyperthyroidism and ophthalmopathy. The study, taken as a whole, reports: Separating ophthalmopathy from stable hyperthyroidism was achieved by a 13 V-J model. Appearing also in blood were most of the thyroid clonotypes expanded above 0.001.

CDR1 is DFQATT, CDR2 SNEGSKA, per germline (reference sequence). V lost 6 bases and J lost 2, with 13 bases in between. There are 14 residues in the CDR3. Investigators excluded patients with uncontrolled infection, other autoimmune disease, pregnancy or lactation. About 9.4 ml fresh peripheral blood yielded the PBMCs. Amplification targeted TCR beta CDR3 regions from RNA transcripts. Initially, a first-round RT-PCR of the TCR CDR3 employed the HTBI primer set. From the multiplex PCR reads, TCRdb called clonotypes with MiXCR, one entry per CDR3 protein. The profile shows 96,000 or so distinct CDR3 sequences, about 51% of them singletons. Ten or more counts support this clonotype. The target antigen is unknown.

This chain joins TRBV20-1 and TRBJ2-2; D perhaps matches TRBD2 (5 bases). Sequences were obtained from blood. This TCR was recovered from a woman aged 35 to 49 with Graves' hyperthyroidism. The CDR3 protein is CSAAWAGNTGELFF. CDR3 sequence (DNA): TGCAGTGCAGCCTGGGCGGGCAACACCGGGGAGCTGTTTTTT.